This T cell receptor (beta chain) was identified in a study of post-analysis software for immune sequencing data. This clonotype was seen more than once but under ten times. No antigen is known for it. CDR1 KGHDR and CDR2 SFDVKD come from the germline V gene. This CDR3 is 15 amino acids long. The ends lost 4 bases at V and 3 bases at J; junction bases unmatched: 3. Findings and caveats of the study: Higher frequency in patients than in controls was seen for several TRBV segments, with TRBV5-6, TRBV5-1 and TRBV20-1 among them. F-measure co-clustering was strong for batch-matched samples.

The library was made from cDNA and included unique molecular identifiers. One entry per CDR3 protein results from TCRdb running MiXCR on the PCR reads. The sample records 700,000 to 800,000 distinct CDR3 sequences, 25% to 30% being singletons. The chain has TRBV24-1 and TRBJ2-1; 9 nucleotides match TRBD1. This clonotype originated in a girl aged 10 to 17 with multiple sclerosis. The sample comprised blood. This chain's CDR3 is CATSDQGQGYNEQFF. CDR3 in DNA: TGTGCCACCAGTGACCAGGGACAGGGCTACAATGAGCAGTTCTTC.